This T cell receptor (beta chain) derives from a study of blood T cell repertoires in COVID-19. Study processing details: How many nucleated cells were present was estimated from reference gene primer amplification. Produced via immunoSEQ multiplex PCR; TCRdb's table is partial and in-frame only. The DNA gave D and trimming, while V, J and clone size come from that table. The table shows fewer than 300,000 clones, with over 75% occurring only once. The sequence was collected from a woman in her 30s with acute or convalescent COVID-19. Sequenced sample: peripheral blood.

The CDR3 nucleotides are TGTGCCAGCAGCAGTGGGACTAGCTATTACGAGCAGTACTTC. Translated: CASSSGTSYYEQYF. This rearrangement joins TRBV6-2 or TRBV6-3 to TRBJ2-7; TRBD2 agrees at 9 bases. The CDR3 totals 14 residues. Germline values: CDR1 MNHEY, CDR2 SVGEGT. Trimming took 6 bases from V and 4 from J; bases not matched to a gene: 7.